These T cell receptor beta chains were read from a single sample in a study of beta chain features in type 1 diabetes. Generated by immunoSEQ multiplex PCR, the TCRdb table keeps only in-frame clones and is missing some. The table includes under 400,000 clones, around 15% detected once. Sequencing used central memory CD4+ T cells from blood. Source of these receptors: a young man in good health. CDR3s include the opening cysteine and the closing phenylalanine or tryptophan. Fields, in order: V gene, J gene, CDR3 protein.

>TRBV7-7|TRBJ2-4
CASSSASTGSHF
>TRBV5-1|TRBJ2-3
CASSLETVTDTQYF
>TRBV23-1|TRBJ2-3
CASSQWQSRPPDTQYF
>TRBV2|TRBJ2-1
CASSLRTSGSGEQFF
>TRBV11-3|TRBJ2-3
CASSPRTSTDTQYF
>TRBV11-3|TRBJ1-2
CASSQDGNYGYTF
>TRBV27|TRBJ2-3
CASSGLAGGDTQYF
>TRBV9|TRBJ2-2
CASSVGLAGRTGELFF
>TRBV7-9|TRBJ2-7
CASSLRSDYEQYF
>TRBV2|TRBJ1-5
CASSPSSSNQPQHF